Each of the 32 T cell receptor beta chains below was sequenced from the same sample in a study of shared clonotypes between healthy human individuals. Libraries were prepared by immunoSEQ multiplex PCR; TCRdb keeps only in-frame clonotypes and omits some of them. The sample lists approximately 640,000 clones, 80% to 95% occurring once. The sequencing input was memory CD8+ T cells from PBMCs. Sample subset: CD45RO+ cells pooled with CCR7-negative TemRA cells. These receptors were taken from a man aged 18 to 30 in good health. Some clones in this sample may be carry-over from other donors' samples.

The chain links TRBV5-1 to TRBJ1-5; D perhaps matches TRBD1 (5 bases). Trimming took off 4 bases at V and 1 base at J, with 15 bases between the two ends. The CDR3 is 16 residues long. Germline CDR1 reads SGHRS; CDR2 reads YFSETQ. The CDR3 nucleotides read TGCGCCAGCAGCCCGGGGCGGGGGGGAAGCAATCAGCCCCAGCATTTT. This gives the protein CASSPGRGGSNQPQHF.

V gene TRBV9 combines with J gene TRBJ1-3; no clear D. Germline V gene lookup returns CDR1 SGDLS and CDR2 YYNGEE. V was clipped by 1 base and J by 0 bases, with 5 bases between them. The CDR3 contains 14 residues. The DNA of the CDR3 is TGTGCCAGCAGCGTACCAGGCTCTGGAAACACCATATATTTT. Protein sequence: CASSVPGSGNTIYF.

This chain connects TRBV27 to TRBJ2-1, with 7 positions matching TRBD1. The V segment lost 5 bases and the J segment 5 bases; nucleotides outside the gene matches: 6. Germline V gene data show CDR1 as MNHEY and CDR2 as SMNVEV (reference sequence). The CDR3 is 14 residues long. CDR3 DNA sequence: TGTGCCAGCAGTACCGGGACAGCCAACAATGAGCAGTTCTTC. This translates into CASSTGTANNEQFF.

To note about this clone: A far larger clone is off by one base, so a read error is likely. The CDR3 is CAISGTGQGPYRPQHF. The DNA for the CDR3 is TGTGCCATCAGCGGGACAGGGCAGGGTCCCTATCGGCCCCAGCATTTT. The chain has TRBV10-3 and TRBJ1-5, with 9 bases lining up with TRBD1. J lost 9 bases, V lost 6 bases, and 15 bases had no gene match. The CDR3 contains 16 residues. Germline V gene lookup returns CDR1 ENHRY and CDR2 SYGVKD.

As regards this clone: In the same sample, other DNA sequences code for this CDR3. The chain combines TRBV7-3 with TRBJ2-1, with 12 bases lining up with TRBD2. The CDR3 consists of 15 residues. The germline V gene encodes CDR1 SGHTA and CDR2 FQGTGA. With 5 bases clipped from V and 9 bases from J, the junction kept 8 bases outside the gene matches. CDR3 in DNA: TGTGCCAGCAGCCCCCTAGCGGGAGGGGGCAGTGAGCAGTTCTTC. Encoded protein: CASSPLAGGGSEQFF.

The gene calls are TRBV28 and TRBJ2-7; weak D call: TRBD1 (5 bases). The germline V gene has CDR1 MDHEN and CDR2 SYDVKM. V was trimmed by 6 bases and J by 1 base, leaving 13 bases between them. There are 14 residues in the CDR3. In DNA, the CDR3 is TGTGCCAGCAGGTGGCTTAGGGGATCCTACGAGCAGTACTTC. It yields the protein CASRWLRGSYEQYF.

This clone was counted only a few times. The J gene is TRBJ2-5, the V gene TRBV7-9, with 9 bases identical to TRBD1. Looked up from germline, CDR1 is SEHNR and CDR2 is FQNEAQ (reference sequence). This CDR3 has 14 residues. Trimming cost V 5 bases and J 4 bases; bases outside gene matches: 5. CDR3 sequence: CASSARTGAETQYF. CDR3 sequence (DNA): TGTGCCAGCAGCGCACGGACAGGGGCAGAGACCCAGTACTTC.

The chain joins TRBV29-1 to TRBJ2-7; D gene unclear. Germline CDR1 reads SQVTM; CDR2 reads ANQGSEA. The CDR3 loop spans 14 amino acids. V was shortened by 8 bases and J by 0 bases, with 17 bases between the two germline ends. CDR3 protein: CSKKGLPYSYEQYF. The CDR3 DNA reads TGCAGCAAAAAGGGCCTACCCTACTCCTACGAGCAGTACTTC.

This clone was detected once. The V and J genes are TRBV5-1 and TRBJ2-3; a possible D gene is TRBD2 (6 bases). The CDR3 has 19 amino acids. Trimming left V 0 bases short and J 8 bases short, with 28 bases between. Germline lookup yields CDR1 SGHRS and CDR2 YFSETQ. The CDR3 DNA reads as TGCGCCAGCAGCTTGGCCTTTAACTGGGCGGAGGCCGGGGGTCCTACGCAGTATTTT. This gives the protein CASSLAFNWAEAGGPTQYF.

The chain couples TRBV29-1 to TRBJ2-6; D gene ambiguous. This CDR3 has 13 amino acids. Germline V gives CDR1 SQVTM, CDR2 ANQGSEA. V lost 4 bases, J lost 0 bases, and 4 bases lay in between. CDR3 sequence reads: CSVVRSGANVLTF. The CDR3 DNA reads as TGCAGCGTTGTACGCTCTGGGGCCAACGTCCTGACTTTC.

This chain joins TRBV7-9 and TRBJ1-2; 11 nucleotides match TRBD1. Unmatched junction bases numbered 7, after V lost 5 bases and J lost 8 bases. The CDR3 runs 14 residues. The germline V gene has CDR1 SEHNR and CDR2 FQNEAQ (reference sequence). The CDR3 DNA is TGTGCCAGCAGCGAAGGGGACAGGGGGTACGGCTACACCTTC. Translation: CASSEGDRGYGYTF.

This chain links TRBV13 with TRBJ1-1; TRBD1 matches 9 bases. CDR1 and CDR2 from the germline V gene are PRHDT and FYEKMQ (reference sequence). The ends lost 4 bases at V and 1 base at J; junction bases unmatched: 4. The CDR3 sequence is 15 residues long. CDR3 amino acids: CASSYPGQGNTEAFF. DNA for the CDR3: TGTGCCAGCAGCTATCCGGGACAGGGGAACACTGAAGCTTTCTTT.

The gene calls are TRBV5-1 and TRBJ2-7; a weak D match, TRBD1 (6 bases). CDR3 length equals 14 residues. CDR1 SGHRS and CDR2 YFSETQ come from the germline V gene. The V end was cut by 4 bases, the J end by 6 bases, with 17 bases between. CDR3 bases: TGCGCCAGCAGCCCGGACGGGACACCTCTCGAGCAGTACTTC. This encodes CASSPDGTPLEQYF.

The chain employs TRBV7-8 and TRBJ1-5; tentatively, D is TRBD1 (6 bases). V was pared by 1 base and J by 0 bases, with 16 bases between. Germline lookup yields CDR1 SGHVS and CDR2 FQNEAQ. CDR3 length equals 18 residues. CDR3 bases: TGTGCCAGCAGCTTAGACAGGGACGGGGTTTATAGCAATCAGCCCCAGCATTTT. Protein product: CASSLDRDGVYSNQPQHF. Combining the CDR3 with reference TRBV7-8 and TRBJ1-5 gives the whole variable domain GAGVSQSPRYKVAKRGQDVALRCDPISGHVSLFWYQQALGQGPEFLTYFQNEAQLDKSGLPSDRFFAERPEGSVSTLKIQRTQQEDSAVYLCASSLDRDGVYSNQPQHFGDGTRLSIL.

The chain employs TRBV4-1 and TRBJ1-5; possible D gene TRBD1, 5 bases. CDR1 is MGHRA and CDR2 is YSYEKL in the germline V gene. Trimming left V 0 bases short and J 4 bases short, with 13 bases between. This CDR3 has 16 amino acids. Here the CDR3 DNA reads TGCGCCAGCAGCCAAGATCCCGGGGGGTCTAATCAGCCCCAGCATTTT. Translated, it gives CASSQDPGGSNQPQHF.

The gene calls are TRBV4-1 and TRBJ1-2; D unresolved. This CDR3 contains 14 residues. Per germline, CDR1 MGHRA and CDR2 YSYEKL. V dropped 1 base and J dropped 2 bases, with 8 bases sitting between them. The DNA of the CDR3 is TGCGCCAGCAGCCAAGGGACGGGAAACTATGGCTACACCTTC. This sequence encodes CASSQGTGNYGYTF.

The chain employs TRBV19 and TRBJ2-1; D is unclear. Deletions cut 5 bases from V and 3 bases from J, with 8 bases between. Germline CDR1 is LNHDA and CDR2 is SQIVND (reference sequence). The CDR3 has 13 amino acids. The DNA of the CDR3 is TGTGCCAGTAGTGTTAACAACTACAATGAGCAGTTCTTC. This sequence encodes CASSVNNYNEQFF. Filled out from reference TRBV19 and TRBJ2-1, the complete variable domain reads DGGITQSPKYLFRKEGQNVTLSCEQNLNHDAMYWYRQDPGQGLRLIYYSQIVNDFQKGDIAEGYSVSREKKESFPLTVTSAQKNPTAFYLCASSVNNYNEQFFGPGTRLTVL.

The genes are TRBV28 and TRBJ1-5; TRBD1 matches 8 bases. J lost 6 bases, V lost 6 bases, and 4 bases had no gene match. Germline V gene data show CDR1 as MDHEN and CDR2 as SYDVKM. This CDR3 has 13 amino acids. The CDR3 DNA is TGTGCCAGCAGCCATGGGACAGGTCAGCCCCAGCATTTT. It encodes CASSHGTGQPQHF.

The J gene is TRBJ1-3, the V gene TRBV4-3; no firm D call. Germline V gene lookup returns CDR1 LGHNA and CDR2 YSLEER. This CDR3 is built from 15 residues. The V gene lost 0 bases and the J gene lost 2 bases, with 8 bases spanning the gap. This chain's CDR3 is CASSQDRLPGNTIYF. The CDR3 DNA is TGCGCCAGCAGCCAAGACCGGCTACCTGGAAACACCATATATTTT.

The V call is TRBV7-8, the J call TRBJ2-3, with D unclear. The V end was cut by 5 bases, the J end by 3 bases, with 6 bases between. The germline CDR1 and CDR2 sequences are SGHVS and FQNEAQ. The CDR3 contains 12 residues. CDR3 nucleotide sequence: TGTGCCAGCAGCGTAAGGACAGATACGCAGTATTTT. Protein product: CASSVRTDTQYF.

The chain has TRBV29-1 and TRBJ1-5; D perhaps matches TRBD1 (5 bases). The CDR3 has 12 residues. Germline V gene data show CDR1 as SQVTM and CDR2 as ANQGSEA. For the CDR3, the DNA is TGCAGGGACGCCGACAGTCAGGCGCCCCAGCATTTT. This codes for CRDADSQAPQHF.

The V and J genes are TRBV7-2 and TRBJ2-1; D unresolved. V was cut by 4 bases and J by 6 bases, with 10 bases left in between. The CDR3 is made up of 13 amino acids. Germline assignment: CDR1 SGHTA and CDR2 FQGNSA. CDR3 loop: CASSYLPRNEQFF. Here the CDR3 DNA reads TGTGCCAGCAGCTATCTCCCTCGCAATGAGCAGTTCTTC.

This chain connects TRBV6-1 to TRBJ2-5; 12 bases are shared with TRBD1. Germline V gene lookup returns CDR1 MNHNS and CDR2 SASEGT. Trimming removed 3 bases from V and 5 bases from J; junction bases left unmatched: 7. The CDR3 is 16 residues long. The CDR3 here is CASSDPGQGAYETQYF. For the CDR3, the DNA is TGTGCCAGCAGTGATCCGGGACAGGGGGCGTACGAGACCCAGTACTTC.

The rearrangement links TRBV2 to TRBJ1-1; D might be TRBD1 (5 bases). Looked up from germline, CDR1 is SNHLY and CDR2 is FYNNEI. This CDR3 is built from 17 residues. V lost 2 bases and J 4 bases, leaving 20 bases between the germline ends. The DNA for the CDR3 is TGTGCCAGCAGTGAAACATGGCCCTATGGCAGGGCCACTGAAGCTTTCTTT. Protein sequence: CASSETWPYGRATEAFF.

This sequence joins TRBV27 and TRBJ1-5, with D perhaps TRBD1 (5 bases). The germline V gene has CDR1 MNHEY and CDR2 SMNVEV (reference sequence). CDR3 length: 15 residues. With 1 base removed from V and 7 bases from J, the gap between germline ends came to 14 bases. The CDR3 bases are TGTGCCAGCAGTTTATTAGGGGCGGGGGGGCAGCCCCAGCATTTT. It translates to CASSLLGAGGQPQHF.

This chain uses TRBV11-2 with TRBJ2-7; 8 nucleotides line up with TRBD2. The CDR3 spans 15 residues. V gave up 6 bases and J gave up 6 bases; unmatched junction bases: 13. Germline CDR1 SGHAT, CDR2 FQNNGV. CDR3 region: CASSLNWGRGGEQYF. CDR3 DNA: TGTGCCAGCAGTTTGAACTGGGGACGGGGGGGCGAGCAGTACTTC.

This rearrangement joins TRBV15 to TRBJ2-5; either TRBD1 or TRBD2 may supply D (5 bases each). The germline V gene encodes CDR1 LNHNV and CDR2 YYDKDF (reference sequence). This CDR3 is 18 amino acids long. Trimming took off 5 bases at V and 3 bases at J, with 25 bases between the two ends. CDR3 sequence reads: CATSRTDAAILGEETQYF. CDR3 in DNA: TGTGCCACCAGCCGCACCGACGCAGCCATCCTGGGGGAAGAGACCCAGTACTTC.

This clone has a single count. The chain joins TRBV21-1 to TRBJ2-7; TRBD1 is the table's D call and was not checked against the DNA. TRBV21-1 constitutes a pseudogene. CDR3 length: 17 residues. Here the CDR3 reads CASSKGVGQLPLYEQYF. Written as DNA, the CDR3 is TGTGCCAGCAGCAAGGGGGTCGGACAGCTCCCCCTCTACGAGCAGTACTTC.

This sequence joins TRBV7-9 and TRBJ2-7; D not certain. The CDR3 is 12 residues long. Trimming shortened V by 5 bases and J by 7 bases, and 12 bases separated the two germline ends. Germline V gene sequence: CDR1 SEHNR, CDR2 FQNEAQ (reference sequence). The CDR3 here is CASSGVRWEQYF. The CDR3 DNA reads TGTGCCAGCAGCGGCGTCAGGTGGGAGCAGTACTTC.

This clone occurred many times. This chain uses TRBV6-6 with TRBJ2-5; the match to TRBD2 covers 7 bases. V lost 7 bases, J lost 2 bases, and 7 bases stayed unmatched. This CDR3 has 14 amino acids. Germline V gives CDR1 MNHNY, CDR2 SVGAGI (reference sequence). CDR3 residues: CASTPTSRQETQYF. DNA of the CDR3: TGTGCCAGCACCCCGACTAGCCGGCAAGAGACCCAGTACTTC.

The chain joins TRBV19 to TRBJ1-5; D is possibly TRBD1 (5 bases). In germline, CDR1 is LNHDA, CDR2 SQIVND (reference sequence). The V and J ends lost 3 bases and 7 bases respectively, with 19 bases between them. CDR3 length: 16 residues. CDR3 residues: CASSIPPWGEEQPQHF. The CDR3 region has the DNA TGTGCCAGTAGTATCCCCCCGTGGGGCGAGGAGCAGCCCCAGCATTTT.

This sequence joins TRBV5-8 and TRBJ2-3; 13 nucleotides line up with TRBD2. CDR1 SGHTS and CDR2 YDEGEE come from the germline V gene. This CDR3 region has 15 residues. V trimming: 7 bases; J trimming: 2 bases; junction bases outside the gene matches: 4. CDR3 DNA sequence: TGTGCCAGCTCGGGACTAGCGGGACCCACAGATACGCAGTATTTT. This gives the protein CASSGLAGPTDTQYF.